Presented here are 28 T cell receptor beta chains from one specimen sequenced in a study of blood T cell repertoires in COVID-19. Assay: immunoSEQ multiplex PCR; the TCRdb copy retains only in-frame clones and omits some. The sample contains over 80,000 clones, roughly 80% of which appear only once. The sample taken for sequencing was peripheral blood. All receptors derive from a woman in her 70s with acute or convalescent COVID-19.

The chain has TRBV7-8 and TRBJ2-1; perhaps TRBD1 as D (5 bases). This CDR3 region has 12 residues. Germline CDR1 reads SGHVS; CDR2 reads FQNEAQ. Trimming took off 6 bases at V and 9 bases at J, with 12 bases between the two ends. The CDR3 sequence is CASRVLTGEQFF. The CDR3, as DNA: TGTGCCAGCAGGGTTCTAACAGGTGAGCAGTTCTTC.

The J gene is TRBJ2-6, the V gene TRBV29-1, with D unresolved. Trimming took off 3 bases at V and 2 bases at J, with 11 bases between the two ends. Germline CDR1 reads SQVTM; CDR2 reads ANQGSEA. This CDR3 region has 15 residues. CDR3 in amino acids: CSVDSAAAGANVLTF. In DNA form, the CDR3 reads TGCAGCGTTGATTCGGCGGCTGCTGGGGCCAACGTCCTGACTTTC.

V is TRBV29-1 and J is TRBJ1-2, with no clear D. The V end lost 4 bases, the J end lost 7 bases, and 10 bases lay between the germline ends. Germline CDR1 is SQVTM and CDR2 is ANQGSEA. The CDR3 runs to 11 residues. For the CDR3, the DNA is TGCAGCGTTGGTGCGAGATCTGGCTACACCTTC. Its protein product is CSVGARSGYTF.

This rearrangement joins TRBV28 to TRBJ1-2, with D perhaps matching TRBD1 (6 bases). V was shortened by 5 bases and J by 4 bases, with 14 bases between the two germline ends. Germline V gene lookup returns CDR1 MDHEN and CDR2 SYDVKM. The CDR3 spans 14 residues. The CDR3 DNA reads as TGTGCCAGCAGTCCTTTACAGGGATTCTATGGCTACACCTTC. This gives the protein CASSPLQGFYGYTF.

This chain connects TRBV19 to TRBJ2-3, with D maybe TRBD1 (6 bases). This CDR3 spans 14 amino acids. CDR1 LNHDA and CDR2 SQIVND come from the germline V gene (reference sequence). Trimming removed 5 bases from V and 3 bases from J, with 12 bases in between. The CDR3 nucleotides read TGTGCCAGTAGTCAGCAGGGGTTAACAGATACGCAGTATTTT. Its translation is CASSQQGLTDTQYF.

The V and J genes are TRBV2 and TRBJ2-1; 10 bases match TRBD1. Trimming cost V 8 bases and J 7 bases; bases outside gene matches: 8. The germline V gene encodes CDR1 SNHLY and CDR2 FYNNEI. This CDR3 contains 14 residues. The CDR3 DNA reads TGTGCCAGCCTCCGGGACAGGGGTTTGAATGAGCAGTTCTTC. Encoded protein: CASLRDRGLNEQFF.

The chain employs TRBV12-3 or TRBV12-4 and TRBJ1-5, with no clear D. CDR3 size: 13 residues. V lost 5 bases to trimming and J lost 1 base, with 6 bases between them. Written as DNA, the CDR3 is TGTGCCAGCAGTCTACTGAGCAATCAGCCCCAGCATTTT. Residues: CASSLLSNQPQHF.

The CDR3 is CASSLDLRDTQYF. CDR3 in DNA: TGTGCCAGCAGCTTGGACTTGAGAGATACGCAGTATTTT. The J gene is TRBJ2-3, the V gene TRBV5-4; unclear D gene. V shed 0 bases and J shed 5 bases, with 7 bases lying between them. The length of the CDR3 is 13 residues. Germline assignment: CDR1 SGHNT and CDR2 YYREEE (reference sequence).

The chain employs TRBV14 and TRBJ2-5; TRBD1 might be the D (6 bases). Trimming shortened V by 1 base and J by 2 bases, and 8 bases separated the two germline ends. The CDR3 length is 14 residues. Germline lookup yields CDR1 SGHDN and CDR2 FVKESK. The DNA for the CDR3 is TGTGCCAGCAGCCAAGTGACAGGTCAAGAGACCCAGTACTTC. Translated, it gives CASSQVTGQETQYF.

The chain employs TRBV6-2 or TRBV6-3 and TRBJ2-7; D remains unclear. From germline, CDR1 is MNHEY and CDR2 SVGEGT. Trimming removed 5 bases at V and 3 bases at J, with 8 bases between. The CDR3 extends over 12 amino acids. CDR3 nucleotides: TGTGCCAGCAGTCGCGTAATCTACGAGCAGTACTTC. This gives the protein CASSRVIYEQYF.

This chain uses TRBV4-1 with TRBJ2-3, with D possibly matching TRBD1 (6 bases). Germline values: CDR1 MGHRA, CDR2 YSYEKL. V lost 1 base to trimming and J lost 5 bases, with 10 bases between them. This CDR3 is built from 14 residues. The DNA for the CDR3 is TGCGCCAGCAGCCAAGCGCAGGGGAGAGATACGCAGTATTTT. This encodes CASSQAQGRDTQYF.

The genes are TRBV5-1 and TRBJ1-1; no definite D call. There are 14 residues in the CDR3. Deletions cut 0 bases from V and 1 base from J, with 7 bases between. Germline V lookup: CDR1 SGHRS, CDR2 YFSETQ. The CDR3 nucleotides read TGCGCCAGCAGCTTGGCCTCGGGGAACACTGAAGCTTTCTTT. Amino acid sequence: CASSLASGNTEAFF.

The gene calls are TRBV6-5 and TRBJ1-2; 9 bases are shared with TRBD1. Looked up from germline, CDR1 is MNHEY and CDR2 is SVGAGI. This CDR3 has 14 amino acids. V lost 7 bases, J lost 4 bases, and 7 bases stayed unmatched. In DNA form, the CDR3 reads TGTGCCAGCACCAAGGGACAGGGATTCTATGGCTACACCTTC. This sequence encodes CASTKGQGFYGYTF.

CDR3 protein: CASSLTDTQYF. CDR3 in DNA: TGTGCCAGCAGCCTCACAGATACGCAGTATTTT. The chain links TRBV11-2 to TRBJ2-3; D is unclear. V shed 5 bases and J shed 2 bases, with 2 bases lying between them. This CDR3 spans 11 amino acids. The germline gives CDR1 SGHAT, CDR2 FQNNGV.

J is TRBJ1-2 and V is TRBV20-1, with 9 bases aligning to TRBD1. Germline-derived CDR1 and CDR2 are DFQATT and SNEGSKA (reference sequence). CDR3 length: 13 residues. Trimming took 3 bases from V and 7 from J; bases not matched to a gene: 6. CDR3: CSASWDRVSGYTF. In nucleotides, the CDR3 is TGCAGTGCTAGTTGGGACAGGGTTTCTGGCTACACCTTC.

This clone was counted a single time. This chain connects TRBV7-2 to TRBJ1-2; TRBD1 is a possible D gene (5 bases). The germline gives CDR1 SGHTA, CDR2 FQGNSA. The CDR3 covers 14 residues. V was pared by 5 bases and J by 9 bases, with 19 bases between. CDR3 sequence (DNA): TGTGCCAGCAGCCCCACGTCCAGGGCCGCGAGCTACACCTTC. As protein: CASSPTSRAASYTF.

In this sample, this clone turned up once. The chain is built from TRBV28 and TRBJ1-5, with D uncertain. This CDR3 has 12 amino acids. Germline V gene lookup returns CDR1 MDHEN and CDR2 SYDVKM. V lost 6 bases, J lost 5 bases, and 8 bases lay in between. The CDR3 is CASSLPDQPQHF. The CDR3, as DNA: TGTGCCAGCAGCCTCCCGGATCAGCCCCAGCATTTT.

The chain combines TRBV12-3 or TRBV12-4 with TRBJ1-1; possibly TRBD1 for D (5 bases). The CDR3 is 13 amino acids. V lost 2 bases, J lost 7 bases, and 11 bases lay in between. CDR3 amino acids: CASSLRGGDEAFF. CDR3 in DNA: TGTGCCAGCAGTTTAAGGGGAGGGGATGAAGCTTTCTTT.

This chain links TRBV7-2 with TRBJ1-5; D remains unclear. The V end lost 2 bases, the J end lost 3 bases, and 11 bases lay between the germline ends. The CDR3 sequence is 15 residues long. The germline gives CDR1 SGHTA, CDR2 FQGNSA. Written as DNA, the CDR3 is TGTGCCAGCAGCTTATCGCGGCCCTCCAATCAGCCCCAGCATTTT. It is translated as CASSLSRPSNQPQHF.

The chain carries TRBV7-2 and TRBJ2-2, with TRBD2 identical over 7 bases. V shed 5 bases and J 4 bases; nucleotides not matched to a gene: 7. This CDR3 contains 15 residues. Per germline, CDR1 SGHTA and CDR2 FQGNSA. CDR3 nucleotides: TGTGCCAGCAGCCAACTGGGGGGGGGCACCGGGGAGCTGTTTTTT. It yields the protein CASSQLGGGTGELFF.

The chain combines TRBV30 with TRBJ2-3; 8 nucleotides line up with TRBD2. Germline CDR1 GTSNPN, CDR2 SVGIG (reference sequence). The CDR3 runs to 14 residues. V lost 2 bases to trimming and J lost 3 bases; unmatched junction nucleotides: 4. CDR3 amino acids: CAWSIAGRTDTQYF. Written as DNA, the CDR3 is TGTGCCTGGAGTATAGCGGGACGGACAGATACGCAGTATTTT.

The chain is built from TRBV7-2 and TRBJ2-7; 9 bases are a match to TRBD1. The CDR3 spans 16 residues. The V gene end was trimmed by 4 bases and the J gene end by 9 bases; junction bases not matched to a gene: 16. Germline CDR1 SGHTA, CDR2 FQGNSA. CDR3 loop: CASSWDRARSSEGQYF. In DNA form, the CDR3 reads TGTGCCAGCAGCTGGGACAGGGCGCGCTCCTCCGAGGGGCAGTACTTC.

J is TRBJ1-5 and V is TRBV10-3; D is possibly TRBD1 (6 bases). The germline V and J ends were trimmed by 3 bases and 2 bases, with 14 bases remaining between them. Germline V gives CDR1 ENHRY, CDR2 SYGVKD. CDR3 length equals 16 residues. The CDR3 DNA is TGTGCCATCAGTGACACGGGGGGCTCGGGCAATCAGCCCCAGCATTTT. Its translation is CAISDTGGSGNQPQHF.

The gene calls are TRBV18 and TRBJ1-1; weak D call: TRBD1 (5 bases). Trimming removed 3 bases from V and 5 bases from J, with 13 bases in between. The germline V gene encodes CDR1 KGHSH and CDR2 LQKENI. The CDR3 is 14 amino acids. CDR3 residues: CASSPARGRTEAFF. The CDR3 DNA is TGTGCCAGCTCACCCGCCCGGGGGAGGACTGAAGCTTTCTTT.

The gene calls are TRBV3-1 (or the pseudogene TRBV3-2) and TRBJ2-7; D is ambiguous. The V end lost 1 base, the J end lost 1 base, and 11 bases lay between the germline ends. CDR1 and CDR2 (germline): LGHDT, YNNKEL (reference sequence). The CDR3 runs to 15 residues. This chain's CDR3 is CASSQGIASSYEQYF. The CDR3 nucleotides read TGTGCCAGCAGCCAAGGGATAGCTTCTTCCTACGAGCAGTACTTC.

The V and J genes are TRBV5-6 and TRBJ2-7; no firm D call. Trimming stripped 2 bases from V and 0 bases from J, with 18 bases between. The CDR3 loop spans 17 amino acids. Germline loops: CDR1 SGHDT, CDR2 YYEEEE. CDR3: CASSFQVRPNSSYEQYF. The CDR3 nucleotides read TGTGCCAGCAGCTTCCAGGTTCGACCAAACTCCTCCTACGAGCAGTACTTC.

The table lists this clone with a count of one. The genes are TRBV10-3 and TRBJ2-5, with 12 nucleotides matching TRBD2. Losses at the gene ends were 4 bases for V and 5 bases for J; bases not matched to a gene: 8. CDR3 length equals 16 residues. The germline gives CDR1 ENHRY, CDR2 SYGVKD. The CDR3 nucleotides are TGTGCCATCAGTGCTTCTAGCGGGGGGGCATGGGAGACCCAGTACTTC. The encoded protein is CAISASSGGAWETQYF.

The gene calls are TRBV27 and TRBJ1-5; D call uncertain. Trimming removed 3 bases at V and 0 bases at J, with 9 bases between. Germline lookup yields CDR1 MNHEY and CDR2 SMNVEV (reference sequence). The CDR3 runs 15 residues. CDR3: CASSFGLYSNQPQHF. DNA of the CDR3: TGTGCCAGCAGTTTTGGACTCTATAGCAATCAGCCCCAGCATTTT.